Listed below are T cell receptor beta chains from one sample, sequenced in a study of blood T cell repertoires in COVID-19. TCRdb's copy holds only in-frame clones and misses some; the assay was immunoSEQ multiplex PCR. The repertoire includes under 400,000 clones, around nine tenths of them detected once, and just over 1% sits in the top ten. Sequenced input: PBMCs or T cells enriched from blood (not recorded which). These receptors originate from a woman between 25 and 40 years old who had been exposed to COVID-19. The CDR3 runs from the conserved cysteine through the conserved F or W. D genes are given only for firm matches. Only some rows state a clone size, as once, few, many or a class for expanded clones.

>TRBV28|TRBJ1-2|-|-
CASTPLGRGYTF
TGTGCCAGCACCCCACTGGGGCGAGGCTACACCTTC
>TRBV5-4|TRBJ2-1|-|-
CASSLGPGEQFF
TGTGCCAGCAGCTTGGGGCCGGGTGAGCAGTTCTTC
>TRBV12-3/TRBV12-4|TRBJ1-5|-|-
CASSYSTAQPQHF
TGTGCCAGCAGCTATTCGACAGCTCAGCCCCAGCATTTT
>TRBV5-1|TRBJ2-7|-|-
CASRSGVEQYF
TGCGCCAGCAGATCTGGAGTCGAGCAGTACTTC
>TRBV10-2|TRBJ2-1|TRBD2|few
CASKEGGYSYNEQFF
TGCGCCAGCAAGGAGGGAGGGTATTCGTACAATGAGCAGTTCTTC
>TRBV5-1|TRBJ1-1|TRBD1|-
CASSPEGQPNTEAFF
TGCGCCAGCAGCCCCGAGGGACAGCCCAACACTGAAGCTTTCTTT
>TRBV3-1/TRBV3-2|TRBJ2-7|TRBD1|-
CASSQWGTAAYEQYF
TGTGCCAGCAGCCAATGGGGGACAGCAGCCTACGAGCAGTACTTC
>TRBV28|TRBJ1-4|TRBD1|-
CASSGLTGITEKLFF
TGTGCCAGCAGTGGCCTGACAGGGATCACTGAAAAACTGTTTTTT
>TRBV7-9|TRBJ1-3|-|-
CASSPDGGASGNTIYF
TGTGCCAGCAGCCCCGACGGGGGGGCCTCTGGAAACACCATATATTTT
>TRBV29-1|TRBJ1-1|-|-
CSVARLQMNTEAFF
TGCAGCGTCGCCCGACTTCAGATGAACACTGAAGCTTTCTTT
>TRBV12-2|TRBJ2-2|-|-
CASRSTSTCVTGELFF
TGTGCAAGTCGCTCCACTAGTACCTGCGTCACCGGGGAGCTGTTTTTT
>TRBV5-8|TRBJ1-1|-|once
CASSLGETTEAFF
TGTGCCAGCAGCTTAGGAGAAACCACTGAAGCTTTCTTT
>TRBV5-1|TRBJ2-7|-|-
CASSRGDIGSYEQYF
TGCGCCAGCTCCCGGGGGGACATCGGTTCCTACGAGCAGTACTTC
>TRBV7-3|TRBJ1-1|TRBD1|few
CASSLTGGMNTEAFF
TGTGCCAGCAGCTTAACAGGGGGCATGAACACTGAAGCTTTCTTT
>TRBV2|TRBJ1-6|-|-
CASSPTGNNSPLHF
TGTGCCAGCAGCCCAACAGGGAATAATTCACCCCTCCACTTT
>TRBV14|TRBJ1-3|-|once
CASSQRGLDWTNTIYF
TGTGCCAGCAGCCAACGCGGACTGGACTGGACGAACACCATATATTTT
>TRBV6-6|TRBJ1-5|TRBD1|-
CASSRTGANPRLRRNQPQHF
TGTGCCAGCAGTCGGACAGGGGCGAACCCCAGACTTCGGCGCAATCAGCCCCAGCATTTT
>TRBV28|TRBJ2-7|TRBD1|-
CASSERQGYEQYF
TGTGCCAGCAGCGAACGACAGGGTTACGAGCAGTACTTC
>TRBV6-2/TRBV6-3|TRBJ2-7|TRBD2|few
CASSVLAGAGEQYF
TGTGCCAGCAGTGTACTAGCGGGAGCTGGTGAGCAGTACTTC
>TRBV9|TRBJ2-1|TRBD2|-
CASSVTVGGPWNEQFF
TGTGCCAGCAGCGTAACGGTGGGAGGGCCCTGGAATGAGCAGTTCTTC
>TRBV5-6|TRBJ1-2|TRBD1|-
CASSLGTGGLRGYTF
TGTGCCAGCAGCCTGGGGACAGGGGGCCTTCGGGGCTACACCTTC
>TRBV7-9|TRBJ2-7|TRBD2|-
CASSPRSLAGVEQYF
TGTGCCAGCAGTCCGAGGTCCCTAGCGGGAGTCGAGCAGTACTTC
>TRBV5-1|TRBJ2-2|TRBD1|few
CASSQTGAFGELFF
TGCGCCAGCAGCCAGACAGGGGCATTCGGGGAGCTGTTTTTT
>TRBV18|TRBJ2-5|TRBD2|-
CASSPRLAGGPKLQETQYF
TGTGCCAGCTCACCGCGACTAGCGGGAGGACCCAAACTCCAAGAGACCCAGTACTTC
>TRBV19|TRBJ1-2|TRBD1|-
CASSDDRDAPYGYTF
TGTGCCAGTAGTGACGACAGGGATGCACCCTATGGCTACACCTTC
>TRBV19|TRBJ2-1|TRBD2|-
CASSAAPTSVEQFF
TGTGCCAGTAGTGCGGCCCCCACTAGCGTTGAGCAGTTCTTC
>TRBV6-5|TRBJ2-7|TRBD2|-
CASSIAGGSYEQYF
TGTGCCAGCAGCATAGCGGGAGGCTCCTACGAGCAGTACTTC
>TRBV29-1|TRBJ1-2|TRBD1|-
CSVAGTGGRYGYTF
TGCAGCGTTGCCGGGACAGGGGGTCGCTATGGCTACACCTTC
>TRBV7-9|TRBJ2-2|-|-
CASSLGSANTGELFF
TGTGCCAGCAGCTTAGGTAGCGCGAACACCGGGGAGCTGTTTTTT
>TRBV12-3/TRBV12-4|TRBJ2-7|-|once
CASSRGLPYEQYF
TGTGCCAGCAGCCGCGGCCTCCCCTACGAGCAGTACTTC
>TRBV6-5|TRBJ1-4|TRBD1|-
CATRDRNEKLFF
TGTGCCACCCGGGACAGGAATGAAAAACTGTTTTTT
>TRBV11-3|TRBJ2-3|-|-
CASSPRGDTQYF
TGTGCCAGCAGCCCTCGGGGAGATACGCAGTATTTT
>TRBV2|TRBJ2-1|TRBD2|-
CASSDVVSGRALDEQFF
TGTGCCAGCAGTGACGTTGTTAGCGGGAGGGCTTTGGATGAGCAGTTCTTC
>TRBV28|TRBJ2-5|TRBD1|-
CASSFPKNRGGFQETQYF
TGTGCCAGCAGTTTTCCCAAGAACAGGGGCGGGTTCCAAGAGACCCAGTACTTC
>TRBV5-1|TRBJ2-7|-|once
CASSEPGSYEQYF
TGCGCCAGCAGCGAACCGGGATCCTACGAGCAGTACTTC
>TRBV7-8|TRBJ2-5|TRBD2|once
CASSLGLEETQYF
TGTGCCAGCAGCCTAGGACTAGAAGAGACCCAGTACTTC
>TRBV10-1|TRBJ1-1|-|-
CASSESSMNTEAFF
TGCGCCAGCAGTGAATCATCTATGAACACTGAAGCTTTCTTT
>TRBV28|TRBJ1-6|-|-
CASIPWGRRSPLHF
TGTGCCAGCATCCCTTGGGGAAGGAGGTCACCCCTCCACTTT
>TRBV9|TRBJ1-3|-|-
CASSVNPGSGNTIYF
TGTGCCAGCAGCGTAAACCCGGGCTCTGGAAACACCATATATTTT
>TRBV28|TRBJ2-1|-|once
CASTERGTRLSEQFF
TGTGCCAGCACCGAGAGGGGGACCCGCCTCAGTGAGCAGTTCTTC
>TRBV7-9|TRBJ1-3|-|-
CASSLDSGYTIYF
TGTGCCAGCAGCTTAGACAGCGGGTACACCATATATTTT
>TRBV11-2|TRBJ2-1|-|-
CASSLDVGGRYNEQFF
TGTGCCAGCAGCTTAGATGTCGGGGGACGCTACAATGAGCAGTTCTTC
>TRBV6-2/TRBV6-3|TRBJ2-2|TRBD1|many
CASSKGTESGELFF
TGTGCCAGCAGCAAAGGGACAGAGTCCGGGGAGCTGTTTTTT
>TRBV28|TRBJ1-2|-|-
CASSPTFDRIYGYTF
TGTGCCAGCAGTCCAACCTTCGACAGAATATATGGCTACACCTTC
>TRBV6-5|TRBJ2-7|TRBD2|-
CASSPTSGRPLEQYF
TGTGCCAGCAGTCCCACTAGCGGGAGGCCCCTCGAGCAGTACTTC
>TRBV5-1|TRBJ1-1|TRBD1|-
CASSLGTGGGNTEAFF
TGCGCCAGCAGCTTGGGGACAGGGGGCGGTAACACTGAAGCTTTCTTT
>TRBV7-2|TRBJ2-2|-|few
CASSPGTRPTGELFF
TGTGCCAGCAGCCCTGGAACTAGACCCACCGGGGAGCTGTTTTTT